This TCR beta chain stems from a study of T cell responses to AZD1222 COVID-19 vaccine. Sequencing was performed with immunoSEQ multiplex PCR; in TCRdb, only in-frame clones are kept and a portion is missing. The sample holds approximately 77,000 clones, roughly 90% seen once. Some second doses came at about 4 weeks and others at about 12 weeks; these were pooled. Findings of the study overall: CD4 TCRs linked to vaccination spanned spike, dominating at 160-218 and 743-854. Compared with day 0, the breadth and depth of the Spike-specific TCR repertoire rose significantly after two doses of AZD1222. Donors skewed white British and female; clonal diversity was possibly underestimated.

V lost 1 base to trimming and J lost 0 bases, with 4 bases between them. CDR1 and CDR2 from the germline V gene are LNHDA and SQIVND (reference sequence). This CDR3 spans 14 amino acids. Note on this clone: The antigen is undetermined.

This TCR was sampled from an adult who received the AZD1222 COVID-19 vaccine. This sequence joins TRBV19 and TRBJ1-5; the D is unclear. The sequences come from peripheral blood, collected 28 days after the second AZD1222 dose. The CDR3 here is CASSIGNSNQPQHF. The CDR3 DNA sequence: TGTGCCAGTAGTATAGGTAATAGCAATCAGCCCCAGCATTTT. The variable domain in full, with the rest retrieved from reference TRBV19 and TRBJ1-5, is DGGITQSPKYLFRKEGQNVTLSCEQNLNHDAMYWYRQDPGQGLRLIYYSQIVNDFQKGDIAEGYSVSREKKESFPLTVTSAQKNPTAFYLCASSIGNSNQPQHFGDGTRLSIL.